This T cell receptor (beta chain) comes out of a study of CD8+ T cells in alopecia areata. Extracted RNA was reverse transcribed, and the resulting cDNA served as sequencing template. Sequenced by immunoSEQ multiplex PCR; TCRdb stores in-frame clones only, minus some. The top ten hold approximately 15% of the sample, which has around 150,000 clones, 50% to 65% seen once. J lost 2 bases, V lost 7 bases, and 9 bases had no gene match. This CDR3 spans 16 amino acids. Germline-derived CDR1 and CDR2 are SQVTM and ANQGSEA. The treatment was: oral pan-JAK inhibitor, 5-10 mg twice daily. This TCR was sampled from a human donor with alopecia areata. Specimen: CD4+ T cells sorted from blood, collected at week 24, from a patient treated with tofacitinib. This rearrangement joins TRBV29-1 to TRBJ2-3; 13 positions match TRBD2. This CDR3 is CSAIDGTSGITDTQYF. The CDR3 nucleotides read TGCAGCGCGATAGACGGGACTAGCGGGATCACAGATACGCAGTATTTT.